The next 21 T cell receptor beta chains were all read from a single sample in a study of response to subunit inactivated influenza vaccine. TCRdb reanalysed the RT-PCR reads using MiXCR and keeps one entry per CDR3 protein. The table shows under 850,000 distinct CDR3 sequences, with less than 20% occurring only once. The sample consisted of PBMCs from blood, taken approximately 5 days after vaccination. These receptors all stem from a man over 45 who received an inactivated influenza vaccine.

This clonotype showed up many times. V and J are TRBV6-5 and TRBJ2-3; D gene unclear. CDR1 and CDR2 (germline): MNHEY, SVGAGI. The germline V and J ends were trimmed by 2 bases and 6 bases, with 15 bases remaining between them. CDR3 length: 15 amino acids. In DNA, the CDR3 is TGTGCCAGCAGTTACGAGCAGTTAAAAGGGGATACGCAGTATTTT. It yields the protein CASSYEQLKGDTQYF.

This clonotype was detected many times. DNA of the CDR3: TGTGCCAGCAGCCTCTTCGGGACGGAATTTTACGAGCAGTACTTC. It codes for CASSLFGTEFYEQYF. This chain joins TRBV6-2 or TRBV6-3 and TRBJ2-7, with D possibly called TRBD1 or TRBD2 (5 bases each). Between the trimmed V and J ends, which lost 6 bases and 4 bases, there was a span of 19 bases. CDR3 length: 15 residues. In germline, CDR1 is MNHEY, CDR2 SVGEGT.

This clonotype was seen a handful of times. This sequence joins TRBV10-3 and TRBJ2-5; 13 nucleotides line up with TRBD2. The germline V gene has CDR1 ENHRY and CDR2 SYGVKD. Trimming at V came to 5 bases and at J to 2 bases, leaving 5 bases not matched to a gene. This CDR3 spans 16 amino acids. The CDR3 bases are TGTGCCATCAGTTTAGGACTAGCGGGGGAGCAAGAGACCCAGTACTTC. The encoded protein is CAISLGLAGEQETQYF.

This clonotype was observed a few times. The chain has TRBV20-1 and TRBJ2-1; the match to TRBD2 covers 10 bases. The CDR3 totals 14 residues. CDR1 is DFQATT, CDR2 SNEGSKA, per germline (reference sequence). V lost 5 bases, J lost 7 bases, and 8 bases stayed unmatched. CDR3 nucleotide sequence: TGCAGTGCTCATAAGCGGGGGGGCCGGAATGAGCAGTTCTTC. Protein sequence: CSAHKRGGRNEQFF.

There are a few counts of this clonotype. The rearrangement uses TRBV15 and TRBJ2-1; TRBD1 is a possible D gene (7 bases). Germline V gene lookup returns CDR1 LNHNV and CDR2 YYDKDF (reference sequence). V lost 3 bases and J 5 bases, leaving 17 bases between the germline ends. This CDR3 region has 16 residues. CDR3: CATSRYSGRGDNEQFF. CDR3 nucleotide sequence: TGTGCCACCAGCAGGTATAGCGGCAGGGGGGACAATGAGCAGTTCTTC.

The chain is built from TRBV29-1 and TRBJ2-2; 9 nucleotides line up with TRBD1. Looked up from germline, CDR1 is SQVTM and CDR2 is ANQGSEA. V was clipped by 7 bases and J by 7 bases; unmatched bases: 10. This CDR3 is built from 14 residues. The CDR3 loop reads CSAKGQGEHGELFF. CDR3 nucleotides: TGCAGCGCTAAGGGACAGGGTGAACACGGGGAGCTGTTTTTT.

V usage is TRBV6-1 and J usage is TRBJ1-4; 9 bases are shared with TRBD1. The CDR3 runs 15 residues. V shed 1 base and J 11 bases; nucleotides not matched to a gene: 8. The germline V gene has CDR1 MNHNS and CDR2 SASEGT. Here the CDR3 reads CASSEEVRTGEKLFF. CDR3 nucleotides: TGTGCCAGCAGTGAAGAAGTAAGGACAGGGGAGAAACTGTTTTTT.

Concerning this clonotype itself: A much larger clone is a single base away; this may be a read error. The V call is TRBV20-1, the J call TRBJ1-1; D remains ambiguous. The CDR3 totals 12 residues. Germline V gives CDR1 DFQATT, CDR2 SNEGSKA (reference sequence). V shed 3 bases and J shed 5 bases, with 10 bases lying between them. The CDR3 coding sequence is TGCAGTGCTAGCGGGGATGGGACTGAAGCTTTCTTT. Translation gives CSASGDGTEAFF.

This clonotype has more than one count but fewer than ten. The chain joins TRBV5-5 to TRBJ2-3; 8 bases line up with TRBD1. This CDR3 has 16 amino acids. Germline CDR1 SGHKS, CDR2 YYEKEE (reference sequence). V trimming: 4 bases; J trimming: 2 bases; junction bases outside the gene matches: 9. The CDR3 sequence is CASSPAGTGLTDTQYF. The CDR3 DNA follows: TGTGCCAGCAGCCCTGCCGGGACAGGACTCACAGATACGCAGTATTTT.

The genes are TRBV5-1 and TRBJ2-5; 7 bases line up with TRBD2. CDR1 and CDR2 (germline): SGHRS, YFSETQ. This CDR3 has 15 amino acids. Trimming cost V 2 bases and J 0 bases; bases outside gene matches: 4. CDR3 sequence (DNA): TGCGCCAGCAGCTTCGTGGCGGGGGACCAAGAGACCCAGTACTTC. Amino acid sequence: CASSFVAGDQETQYF.

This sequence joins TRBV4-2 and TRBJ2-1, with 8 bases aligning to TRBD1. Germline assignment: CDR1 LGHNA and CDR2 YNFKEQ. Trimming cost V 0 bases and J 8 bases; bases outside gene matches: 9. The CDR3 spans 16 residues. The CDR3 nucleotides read TGTGCCAGCAGCCAAGATGCAGGGGGCATATCCGATGAGCAGTTCTTC. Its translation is CASSQDAGGISDEQFF.

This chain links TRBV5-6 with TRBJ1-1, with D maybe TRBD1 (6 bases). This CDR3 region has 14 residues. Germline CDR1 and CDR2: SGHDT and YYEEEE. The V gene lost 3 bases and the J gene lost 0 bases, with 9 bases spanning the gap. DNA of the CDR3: TGTGCCAGCAGCTATGACAGGTTGAACACTGAAGCTTTCTTT. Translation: CASSYDRLNTEAFF.

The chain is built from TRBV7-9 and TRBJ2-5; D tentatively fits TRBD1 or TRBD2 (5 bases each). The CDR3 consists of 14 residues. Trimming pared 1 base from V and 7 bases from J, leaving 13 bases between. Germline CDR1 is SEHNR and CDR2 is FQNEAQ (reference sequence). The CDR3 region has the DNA TGTGCCAGCAGCTTAGATCTACGGGACGGGACCCAGTACTTC. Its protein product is CASSLDLRDGTQYF.

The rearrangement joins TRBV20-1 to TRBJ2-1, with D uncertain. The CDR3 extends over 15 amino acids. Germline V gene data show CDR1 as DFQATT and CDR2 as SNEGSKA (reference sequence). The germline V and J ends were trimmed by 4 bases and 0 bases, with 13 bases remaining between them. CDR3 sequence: CSATDPASSYNEQFF. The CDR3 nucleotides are TGCAGTGCTACCGACCCCGCGAGCTCCTACAATGAGCAGTTCTTC.

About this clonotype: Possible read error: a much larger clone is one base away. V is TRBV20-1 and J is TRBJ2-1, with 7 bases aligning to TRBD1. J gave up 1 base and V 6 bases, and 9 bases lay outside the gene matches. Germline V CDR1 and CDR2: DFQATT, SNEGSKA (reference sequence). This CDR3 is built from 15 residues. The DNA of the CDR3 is TGCAGTGCCGGAGACAGGGTTAGGTCCTACAATGAGCAGTTCTTC. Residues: CSAGDRVRSYNEQFF.

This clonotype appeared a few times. CDR3: CATSDPGTPTYNEQFF. The CDR3 nucleotides are TGTGCCACCAGTGATCCTGGGACTCCCACGTACAATGAGCAGTTCTTC. This chain uses TRBV24-1 with TRBJ2-1, with D perhaps matching TRBD2 (6 bases). The V and J ends lost 3 bases and 4 bases respectively, with 15 bases between them. Germline V gene data show CDR1 as KGHDR and CDR2 as SFDVKD. This CDR3 is 16 amino acids long.

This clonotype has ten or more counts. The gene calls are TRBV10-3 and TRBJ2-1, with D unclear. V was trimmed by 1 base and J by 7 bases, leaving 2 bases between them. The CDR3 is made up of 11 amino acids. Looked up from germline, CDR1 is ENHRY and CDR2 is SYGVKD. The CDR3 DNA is TGTGCCATCAGTGAGTATAATGAGCAGTTCTTC. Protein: CAISEYNEQFF.

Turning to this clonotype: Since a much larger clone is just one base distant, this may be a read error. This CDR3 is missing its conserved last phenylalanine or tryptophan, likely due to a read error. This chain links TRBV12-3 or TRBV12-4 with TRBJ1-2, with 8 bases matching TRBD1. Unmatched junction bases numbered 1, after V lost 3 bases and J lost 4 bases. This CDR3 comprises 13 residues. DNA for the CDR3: TGTGCCAGCAGTTTCGACAGGGGCTATGGCTACACCTTA. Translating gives CASSFDRGYGYTL.

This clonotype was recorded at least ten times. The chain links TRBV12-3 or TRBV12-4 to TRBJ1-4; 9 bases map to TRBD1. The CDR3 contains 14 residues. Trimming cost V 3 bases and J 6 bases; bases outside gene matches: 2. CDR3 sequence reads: CASSFGTGYEKLFF. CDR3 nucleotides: TGTGCCAGCAGTTTTGGGACAGGGTATGAAAAACTGTTTTTT.

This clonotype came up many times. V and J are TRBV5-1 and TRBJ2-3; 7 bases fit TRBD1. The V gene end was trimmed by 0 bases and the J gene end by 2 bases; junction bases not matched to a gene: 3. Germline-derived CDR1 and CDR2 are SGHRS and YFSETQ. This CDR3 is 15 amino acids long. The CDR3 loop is CASSLAGTDTDTQYF. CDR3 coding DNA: TGCGCCAGCAGCTTGGCCGGGACAGACACAGATACGCAGTATTTT.

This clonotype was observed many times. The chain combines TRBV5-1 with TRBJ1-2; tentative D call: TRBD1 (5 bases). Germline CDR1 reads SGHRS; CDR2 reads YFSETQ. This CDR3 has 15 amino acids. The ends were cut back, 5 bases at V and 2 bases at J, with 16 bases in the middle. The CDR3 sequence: CASRDLTGWNYGYTF. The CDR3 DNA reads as TGCGCCAGCAGGGATCTAACAGGTTGGAACTATGGCTACACCTTC. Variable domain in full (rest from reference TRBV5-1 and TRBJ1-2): KAGVTQTPRYLIKTRGQQVTLSCSPISGHRSVSWYQQTPGQGLQFLFEYFSETQRNKGNFPGRFSGRQFSNSRSEMNVSTLELGDSALYLCASRDLTGWNYGYTFGSGTRLTVV.